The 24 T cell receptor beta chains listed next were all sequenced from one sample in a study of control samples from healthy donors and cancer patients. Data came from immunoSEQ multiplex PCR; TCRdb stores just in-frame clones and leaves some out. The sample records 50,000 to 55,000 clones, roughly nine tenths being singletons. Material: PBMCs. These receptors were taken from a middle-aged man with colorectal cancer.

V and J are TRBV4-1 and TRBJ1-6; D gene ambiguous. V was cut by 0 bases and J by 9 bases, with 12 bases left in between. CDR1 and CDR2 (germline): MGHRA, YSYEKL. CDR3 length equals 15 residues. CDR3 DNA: TGCGCCAGCAGCCAAGAAGCCGCAGTGGGTTCACCCCTCCACTTT. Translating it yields CASSQEAAVGSPLHF.

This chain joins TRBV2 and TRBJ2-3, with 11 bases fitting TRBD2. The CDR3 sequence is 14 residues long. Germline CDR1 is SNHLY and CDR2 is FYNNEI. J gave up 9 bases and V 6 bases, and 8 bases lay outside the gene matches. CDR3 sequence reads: CASRGVASGRTQYF. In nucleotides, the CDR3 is TGTGCCAGCAGAGGCGTCGCTAGCGGGAGGACGCAGTATTTT.

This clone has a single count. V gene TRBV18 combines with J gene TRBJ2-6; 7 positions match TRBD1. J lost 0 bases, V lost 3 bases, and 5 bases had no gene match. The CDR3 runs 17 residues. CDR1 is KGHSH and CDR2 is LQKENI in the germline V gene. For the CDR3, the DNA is TGTGCCAGCTCACCGCGACAGGGACACTCTGGGGCCAACGTCCTGACTTTC. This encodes CASSPRQGHSGANVLTF. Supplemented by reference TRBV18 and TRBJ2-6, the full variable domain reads NAGVMQNPRHLVRRRGQEARLRCSPMKGHSHVYWYRQLPEEGLKFMVYLQKENIIDESGMPKERFSAEFPKEGPSILRIQQVVRGDSAAYFCASSPRQGHSGANVLTFGAGSRLTVL.

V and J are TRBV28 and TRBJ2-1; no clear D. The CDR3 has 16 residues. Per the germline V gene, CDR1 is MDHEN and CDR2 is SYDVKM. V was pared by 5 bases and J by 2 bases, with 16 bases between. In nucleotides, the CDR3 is TGTGCCAGCAGTCCCTCTGTTCGCCCACCCTACAATGAGCAGTTCTTC. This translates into CASSPSVRPPYNEQFF.

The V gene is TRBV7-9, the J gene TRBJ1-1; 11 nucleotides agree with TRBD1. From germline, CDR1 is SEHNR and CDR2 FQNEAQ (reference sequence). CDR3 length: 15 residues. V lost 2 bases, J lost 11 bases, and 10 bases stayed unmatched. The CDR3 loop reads CASSLKGQGAKVAFF. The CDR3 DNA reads TGTGCCAGCAGCTTAAAAGGACAGGGGGCTAAAGTGGCTTTCTTT.

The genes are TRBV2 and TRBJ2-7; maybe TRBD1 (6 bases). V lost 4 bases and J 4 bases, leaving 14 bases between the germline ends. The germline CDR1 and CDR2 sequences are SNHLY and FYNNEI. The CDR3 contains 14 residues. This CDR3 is CASSVGADRYEQYF. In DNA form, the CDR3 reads TGTGCCAGCAGTGTGGGGGCAGACCGTTACGAGCAGTACTTC.

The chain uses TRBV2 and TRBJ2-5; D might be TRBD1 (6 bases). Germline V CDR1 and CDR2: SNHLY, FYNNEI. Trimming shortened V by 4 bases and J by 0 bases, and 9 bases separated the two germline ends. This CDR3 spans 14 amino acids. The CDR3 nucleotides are TGTGCCAGCAGTGGGGACAAGTACCAAGAGACCCAGTACTTC. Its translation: CASSGDKYQETQYF.

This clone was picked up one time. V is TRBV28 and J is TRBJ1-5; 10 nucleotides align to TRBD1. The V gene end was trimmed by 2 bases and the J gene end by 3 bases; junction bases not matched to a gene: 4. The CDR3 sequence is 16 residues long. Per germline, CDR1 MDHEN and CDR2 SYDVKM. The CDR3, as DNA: TGTGCCAGCAGTTTAGACAGGGGGCTAGACAATCAGCCCCAGCATTTT. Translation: CASSLDRGLDNQPQHF.

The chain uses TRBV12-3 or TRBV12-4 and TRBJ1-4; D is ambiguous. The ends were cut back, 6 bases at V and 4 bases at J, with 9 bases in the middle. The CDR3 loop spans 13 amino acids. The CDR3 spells CASRPQLNEKLFF. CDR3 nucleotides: TGTGCCAGCAGGCCACAGCTTAATGAAAAACTGTTTTTT.

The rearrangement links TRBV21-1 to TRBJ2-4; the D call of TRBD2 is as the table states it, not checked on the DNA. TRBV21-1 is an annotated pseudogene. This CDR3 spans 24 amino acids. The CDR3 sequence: CASSKAPDGPLAGGPYLAKNIQYF. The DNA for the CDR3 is TGTGCCAGCAGCAAAGCCCCGGACGGACCACTAGCGGGAGGGCCTTATCTAGCCAAAAACATTCAGTACTTC.

The CDR3 sequence is CASSPGGTEQYF. CDR3 bases: TGCGCCAGCAGCCCGGGGGGAACAGAGCAGTACTTC. The V gene is TRBV5-1, the J gene TRBJ2-7, with 7 positions matching TRBD2. Germline V gene sequence: CDR1 SGHRS, CDR2 YFSETQ. Trimming at V came to 4 bases and at J to 7 bases, leaving 5 bases not matched to a gene. The CDR3 has 12 amino acids.

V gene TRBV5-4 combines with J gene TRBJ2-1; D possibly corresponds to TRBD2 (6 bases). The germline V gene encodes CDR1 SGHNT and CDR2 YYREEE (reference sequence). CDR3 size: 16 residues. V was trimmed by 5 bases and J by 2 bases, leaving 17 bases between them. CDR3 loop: CASRSTVGGAYNEQFF. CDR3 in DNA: TGTGCCAGCAGGAGTACAGTGGGGGGAGCCTACAATGAGCAGTTCTTC.

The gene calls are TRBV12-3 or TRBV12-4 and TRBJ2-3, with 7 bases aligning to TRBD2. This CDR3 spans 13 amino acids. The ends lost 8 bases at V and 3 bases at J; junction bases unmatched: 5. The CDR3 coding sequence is TGTGCCAGCTCGGACGGGAGGACAGATACGCAGTATTTT. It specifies CASSDGRTDTQYF.

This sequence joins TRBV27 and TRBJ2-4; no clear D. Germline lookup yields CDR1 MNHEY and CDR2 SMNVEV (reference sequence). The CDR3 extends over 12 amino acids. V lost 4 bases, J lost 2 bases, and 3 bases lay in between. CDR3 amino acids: CASSSPKNIQYF. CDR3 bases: TGTGCCAGCAGTTCTCCCAAAAACATTCAGTACTTC.

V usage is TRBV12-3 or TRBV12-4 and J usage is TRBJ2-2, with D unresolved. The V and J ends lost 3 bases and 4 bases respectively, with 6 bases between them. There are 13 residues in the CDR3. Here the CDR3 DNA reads TGTGCCAGCAGTTTCGGCGGCACCGGGGAGCTGTTTTTT. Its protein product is CASSFGGTGELFF.

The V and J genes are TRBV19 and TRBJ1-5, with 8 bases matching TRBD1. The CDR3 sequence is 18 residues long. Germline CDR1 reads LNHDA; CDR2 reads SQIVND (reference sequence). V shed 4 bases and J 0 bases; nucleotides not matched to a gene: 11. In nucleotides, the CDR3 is TGTGCCAGTAGTAACTTGGACAGGGCGGTTTATAGCAATCAGCCCCAGCATTTT. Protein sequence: CASSNLDRAVYSNQPQHF.

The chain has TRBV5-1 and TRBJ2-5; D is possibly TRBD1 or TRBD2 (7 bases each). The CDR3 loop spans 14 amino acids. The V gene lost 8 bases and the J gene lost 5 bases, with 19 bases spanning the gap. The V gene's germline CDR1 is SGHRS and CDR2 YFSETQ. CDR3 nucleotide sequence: TGCGCCAGGCGGGGGAGGGGGCGCCTGGAGACCCAGTACTTC. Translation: CARRGRGRLETQYF. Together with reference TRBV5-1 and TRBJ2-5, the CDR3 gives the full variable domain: KAGVTQTPRYLIKTRGQQVTLSCSPISGHRSVSWYQQTPGQGLQFLFEYFSETQRNKGNFPGRFSGRQFSNSRSEMNVSTLELGDSALYLCARRGRGRLETQYFGPGTRLLVL.

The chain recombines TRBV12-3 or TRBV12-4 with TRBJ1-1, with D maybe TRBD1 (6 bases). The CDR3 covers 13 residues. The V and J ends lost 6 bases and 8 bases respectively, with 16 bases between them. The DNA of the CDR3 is TGTGCCAGCAGACTTCATTCCGGGACAGAAGCTTTCTTT. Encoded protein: CASRLHSGTEAFF.

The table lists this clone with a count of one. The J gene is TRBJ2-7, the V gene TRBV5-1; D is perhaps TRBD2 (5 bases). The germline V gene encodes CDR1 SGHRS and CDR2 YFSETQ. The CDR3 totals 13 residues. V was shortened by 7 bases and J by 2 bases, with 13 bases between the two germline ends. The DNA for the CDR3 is TGCGCCAGCCGCCGACCGGGGACCTACGAGCAGTACTTC. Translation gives CASRRPGTYEQYF.

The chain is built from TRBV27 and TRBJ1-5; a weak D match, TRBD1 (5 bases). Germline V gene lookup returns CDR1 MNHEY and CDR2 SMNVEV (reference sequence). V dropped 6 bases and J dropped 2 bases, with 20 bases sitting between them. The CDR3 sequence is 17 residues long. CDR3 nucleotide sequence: TGTGCCAGCAGCCCTCTAAAAGGGGCGGGGGGCAATCAGCCCCAGCATTTT. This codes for CASSPLKGAGGNQPQHF.

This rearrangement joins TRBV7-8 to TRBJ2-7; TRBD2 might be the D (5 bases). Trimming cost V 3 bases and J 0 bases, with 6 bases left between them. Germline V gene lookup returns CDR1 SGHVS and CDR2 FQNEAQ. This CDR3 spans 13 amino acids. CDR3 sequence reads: CASSFGNSYEQYF. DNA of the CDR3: TGTGCCAGCAGCTTCGGGAACTCCTACGAGCAGTACTTC.

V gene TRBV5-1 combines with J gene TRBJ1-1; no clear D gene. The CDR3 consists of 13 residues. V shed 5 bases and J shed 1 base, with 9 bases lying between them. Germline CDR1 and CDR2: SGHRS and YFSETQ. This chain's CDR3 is CASSKSENTEAFF. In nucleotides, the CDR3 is TGCGCCAGCAGTAAATCAGAGAACACTGAAGCTTTCTTT.

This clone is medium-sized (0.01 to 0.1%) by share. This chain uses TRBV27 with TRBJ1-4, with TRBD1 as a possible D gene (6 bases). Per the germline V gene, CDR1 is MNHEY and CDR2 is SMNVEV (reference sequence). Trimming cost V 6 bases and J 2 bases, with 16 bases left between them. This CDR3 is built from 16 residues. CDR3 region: CASRSMGGGTNEKLFF. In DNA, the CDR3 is TGTGCCAGCAGGTCAATGGGGGGCGGTACTAATGAAAAACTGTTTTTT. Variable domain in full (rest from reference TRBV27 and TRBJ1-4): EAQVTQNPRYLITVTGKKLTVTCSQNMNHEYMSWYRQDPGLGLRQIYYSMNVEVTDKGDVPEGYKVSRKEKRNFPLILESPSPNQTSLYFCASRSMGGGTNEKLFFGSGTQLSVL.

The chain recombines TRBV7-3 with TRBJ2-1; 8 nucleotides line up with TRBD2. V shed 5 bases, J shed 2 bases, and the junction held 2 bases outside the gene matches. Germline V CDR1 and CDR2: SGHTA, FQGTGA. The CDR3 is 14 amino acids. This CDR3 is CASSNSGTYNEQFF. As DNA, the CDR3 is TGTGCCAGCAGCAATAGCGGGACCTACAATGAGCAGTTCTTC.